This TCR beta chain is drawn from a study of OX40 agonist ivuxolimab in advanced cancers. Whole-study results and caveats: Doses of 0.1 to 3.0 mg/kg were accompanied by clonal expansion of CD4+ and CD8+ blood T cells by week 6.

TCRdb keeps only in-frame clones here, not all; method: immunoSEQ multiplex PCR. This sample has around 40,000 clones, with around 80% found just once. In the case of this clone: The antigen is not known.

The CDR3 has 16 residues. CDR1 and CDR2 (germline): SGHNT, YYREEE (reference sequence). Trimming cost V 4 bases and J 7 bases; bases outside gene matches: 14. The specimen comprised CD4+ or CD8+ T cells sorted from blood, sampled in a trial of the OX40 agonist ivuxolimab. The V and J genes are TRBV5-4 and TRBJ2-1, with 7 nucleotides matching TRBD1. The clonotype originates from an adult with an advanced solid tumor such as melanoma, head and neck, liver or kidney cancer. CDR3 in amino acids: CASSPTGAQSRNEQFF. CDR3 DNA: TGTGCCAGCAGCCCAACAGGGGCCCAATCGAGGAATGAGCAGTTCTTC.